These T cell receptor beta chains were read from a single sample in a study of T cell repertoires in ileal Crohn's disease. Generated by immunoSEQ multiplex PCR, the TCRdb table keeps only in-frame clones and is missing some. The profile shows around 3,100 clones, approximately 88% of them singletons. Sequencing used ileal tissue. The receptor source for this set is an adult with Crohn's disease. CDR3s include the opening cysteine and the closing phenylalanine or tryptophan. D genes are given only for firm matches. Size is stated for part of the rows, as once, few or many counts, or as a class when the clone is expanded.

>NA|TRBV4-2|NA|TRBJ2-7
CASSQEVGVKEQYF
TGTGCCAGCAGCCAAGAAGTCGGGGTAAAAGAGCAGTACTTC
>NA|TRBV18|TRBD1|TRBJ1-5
CASSPGTGATQPQHF
TGTGCCAGCTCCCCCGGGACAGGGGCAACGCAGCCCCAGCATTTT
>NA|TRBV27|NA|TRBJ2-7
CASSSYLPVSSYEQYF
TGTGCCAGCAGTTCTTACTTACCGGTGAGCTCCTACGAGCAGTACTTC
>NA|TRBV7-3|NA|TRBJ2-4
CASSSAGGKNIQYF
TGTGCCAGCAGCTCCGCAGGGGGGAAAAACATTCAGTACTTC
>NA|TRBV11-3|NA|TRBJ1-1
CASSVGNTEAFF
TGTGCCAGCAGCGTCGGGAACACTGAAGCTTTCTTT
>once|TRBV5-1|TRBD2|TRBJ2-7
CASSLVGLAGVEQYF
TGCGCCAGCAGCTTGGTAGGACTAGCGGGAGTCGAGCAGTACTTC
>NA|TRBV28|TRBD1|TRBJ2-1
CASSPYGQGYNEQFF
TGTGCCAGCTCCCCCTACGGACAGGGTTACAATGAGCAGTTCTTC
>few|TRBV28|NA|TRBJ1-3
CASSIGDSGNTIYF
TGTGCCAGCAGTATAGGGGACTCTGGAAACACCATATATTTT
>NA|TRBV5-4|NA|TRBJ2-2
CASSPLAPKLNTGELFF
TGTGCCAGCAGCCCACTAGCTCCAAAACTGAACACCGGGGAGCTGTTTTTT
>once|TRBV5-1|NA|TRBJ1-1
CASSLDVGTEAFF
TGCGCCAGCAGCTTGGACGTAGGGACTGAAGCTTTCTTT
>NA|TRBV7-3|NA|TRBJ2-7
CASSLRGGAYEQYF
TGTGCCAGCAGCTTAAGGGGCGGGGCCTACGAGCAGTACTTC
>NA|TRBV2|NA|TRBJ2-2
CASKGDQGGGELFF
TGTGCCAGCAAAGGGGACCAGGGAGGCGGGGAGCTGTTTTTT
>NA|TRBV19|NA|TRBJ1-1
CASSISGDDTEAFF
TGTGCCAGTAGTATTAGCGGAGACGACACTGAAGCTTTCTTT
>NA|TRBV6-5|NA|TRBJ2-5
CASSWTHQETQYF
TGTGCCAGCAGTTGGACTCACCAAGAGACCCAGTACTTC
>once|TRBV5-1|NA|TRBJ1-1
CASSFDRNTEAFF
TGCGCCAGCAGCTTCGACAGGAACACTGAAGCTTTCTTT
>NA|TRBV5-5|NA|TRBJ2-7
CASSRTPKTSAGNEQYF
TGTGCCAGCAGCCGTACGCCAAAAACTAGTGCTGGAAACGAGCAGTACTTC
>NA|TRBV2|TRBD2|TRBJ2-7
CASTTWTSGRREQYF
TGTGCCAGCACCACCTGGACTAGCGGGAGGAGGGAGCAGTACTTC
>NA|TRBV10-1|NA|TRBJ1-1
CASPEAFF
TGCGCCAGTCCTGAAGCTTTCTTT
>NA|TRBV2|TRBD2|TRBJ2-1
CASTGTSGRGNEQFF
TGTGCCAGCACCGGGACTAGCGGGCGGGGGAATGAGCAGTTCTTC
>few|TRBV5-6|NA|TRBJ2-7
CASRNRAEQYF
TGTGCCAGCAGGAACAGGGCGGAGCAGTACTTC
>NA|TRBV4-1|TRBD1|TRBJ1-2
CASSQDKGAGGYTF
TGCGCCAGCAGCCAAGATAAGGGGGCTGGTGGCTACACCTTC
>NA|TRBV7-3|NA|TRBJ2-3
CASSSRAAGEDTQYF
TGTGCCAGCAGCTCGAGGGCCGCAGGGGAAGATACGCAGTATTTT
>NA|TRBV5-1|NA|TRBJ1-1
CASSLGAGAGTEAFF
TGCGCCAGCAGCTTGGGGGCAGGGGCGGGCACTGAAGCTTTCTTT
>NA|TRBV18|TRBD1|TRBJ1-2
CASSPGTGPDGYTF
TGTGCCAGCTCACCGGGGACAGGGCCAGATGGCTACACCTTC
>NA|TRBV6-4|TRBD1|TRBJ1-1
CASRQGEANTEAFF
TGTGCCAGCAGACAGGGGGAGGCGAACACTGAAGCTTTCTTT
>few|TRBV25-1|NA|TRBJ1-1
CASSIGGSNTEAFF
TGTGCCAGCAGTATAGGCGGGTCCAACACTGAAGCTTTCTTT
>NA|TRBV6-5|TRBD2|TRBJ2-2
CASSLGTRHTGELFF
TGTGCCAGCAGTTTGGGGACTAGGCACACCGGGGAGCTGTTTTTT
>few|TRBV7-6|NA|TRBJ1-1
CASSLTENTEAFF
TGTGCCAGCAGCTTGACAGAGAACACTGAAGCTTTCTTT
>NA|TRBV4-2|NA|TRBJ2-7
CASSQEATGFVLYEQYF
TGTGCCAGCAGCCAAGAGGCAACAGGTTTCGTCTTGTACGAGCAGTACTTC
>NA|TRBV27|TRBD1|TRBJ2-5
CASTLLPRGLGTQYF
TGTGCCAGCACCTTGCTCCCCAGGGGGCTTGGGACCCAGTACTTC
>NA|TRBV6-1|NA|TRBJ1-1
CASSERGVNTEAFF
TGTGCCAGCAGTGAACGGGGGGTAAACACTGAAGCTTTCTTT
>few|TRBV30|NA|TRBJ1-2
CAWSKTPHLGYGYTF
TGTGCCTGGAGCAAGACTCCCCACTTGGGCTATGGCTACACCTTC
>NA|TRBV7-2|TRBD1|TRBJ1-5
CASSLAGTGLGNQPQHF
TGTGCCAGCAGCTTAGCCGGGACAGGGCTGGGCAATCAGCCCCAGCATTTT
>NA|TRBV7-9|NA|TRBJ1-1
CASSLGGGAAMNTEAFF
TGTGCCAGCAGCTTAGGAGGGGGGGCGGCCATGAACACTGAAGCTTTCTTT
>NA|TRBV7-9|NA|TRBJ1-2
CASSQGALTANYGYTF
TGTGCCAGCAGCCAAGGGGCGTTGACAGCTAACTATGGCTACACCTTC
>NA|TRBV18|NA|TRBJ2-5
CASSPGDQETQYF
TGTGCCAGCTCGCCCGGAGATCAAGAGACCCAGTACTTC
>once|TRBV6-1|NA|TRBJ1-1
CASRASLGTEAFF
TGTGCCAGCAGGGCCTCCCTGGGGACTGAAGCTTTCTTT
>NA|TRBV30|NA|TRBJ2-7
CAWRPDHYEQYF
TGTGCCTGGAGGCCGGACCACTACGAGCAGTACTTC
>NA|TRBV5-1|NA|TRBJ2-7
CASSSYQGKYEQYF
TGCGCCAGCAGCTCATATCAGGGGAAATACGAGCAGTACTTC
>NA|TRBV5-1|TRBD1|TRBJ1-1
CASSPDRGFAEAFF
TGCGCCAGCAGCCCAGACAGGGGTTTCGCTGAAGCTTTCTTT
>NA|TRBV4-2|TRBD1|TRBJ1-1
CASSQDPGGSTEAFF
TGTGCCAGCAGCCAAGACCCAGGGGGAAGCACTGAAGCTTTCTTT
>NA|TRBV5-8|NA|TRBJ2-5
CASSGLDKGHLETQYF
TGTGCCAGCAGCGGACTGGACAAGGGACATCTGGAGACCCAGTACTTC
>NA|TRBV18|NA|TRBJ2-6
CASRRAAPSGANVLTF
TGTGCCAGCCGAAGGGCAGCTCCTTCTGGGGCCAACGTCCTGACTTTC
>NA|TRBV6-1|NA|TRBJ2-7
CASSVEGTTSYEQYF
TGTGCCAGCAGTGTTGAAGGGACAACCTCCTACGAGCAGTACTTC
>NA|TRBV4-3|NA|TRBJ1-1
CASSQDGFGRDTEAFF
TGCGCCAGCAGCCAAGACGGGTTCGGTAGAGACACTGAAGCTTTCTTT
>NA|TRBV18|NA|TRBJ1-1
CASSKTQNMEAFF
TGTGCCAGCTCAAAGACACAGAATATGGAAGCTTTCTTT
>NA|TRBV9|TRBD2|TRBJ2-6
CASSLGLAGFSGANVLTF
TGTGCCAGCAGCCTTGGACTAGCGGGATTCTCTGGGGCCAACGTCCTGACTTTC
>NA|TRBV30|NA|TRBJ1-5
CAWAGGGNQPQHF
TGTGCCTGGGCCGGTGGCGGCAATCAGCCCCAGCATTTT
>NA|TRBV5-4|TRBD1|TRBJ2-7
CASSTKQGDAYEQYF
TGTGCCAGCAGCACCAAACAGGGGGACGCCTACGAGCAGTACTTC
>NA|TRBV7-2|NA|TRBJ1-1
CASSLAGPGLYTEAFF
TGTGCCAGCAGCTTAGCAGGCCCAGGTCTCTACACTGAAGCTTTCTTT
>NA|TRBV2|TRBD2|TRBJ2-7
CASRRLAREQYF
TGTGCCAGCAGGAGACTAGCCCGCGAGCAGTACTTC
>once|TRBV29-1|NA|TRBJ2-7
CSVGDRTYEQYF
TGCAGCGTTGGAGACCGTACCTACGAGCAGTACTTC
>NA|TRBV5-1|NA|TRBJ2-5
CASSLVQGGETQYF
TGCGCCAGCAGCTTGGTGCAGGGAGGAGAGACCCAGTACTTC
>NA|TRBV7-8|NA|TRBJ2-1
CASSLEGSPYNEQFF
TGTGCCAGCAGCTTAGAAGGGAGCCCCTACAATGAGCAGTTCTTC
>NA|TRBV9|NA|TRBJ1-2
CASSVDSANYGYTF
TGTGCCAGCAGCGTAGATTCTGCCAACTATGGCTACACCTTC